What follows is one T cell receptor (beta chain) and its context. The antigen remains undetermined. This record comes from a study of blood T cells in healthy people across ages. The V end was cut by 6 bases, the J end by 3 bases, with 16 bases between. The CDR3 sequence is 15 residues long. Findings of the study overall: Diversity was higher, and naive CD4+ cells more numerous, in long-lived donors than in aged donors.

Combining a sample-barcoded 5' primer with a J-beta primer mix, a second PCR ran for about 6 to 12 cycles. TCRdb analysed the 5' RACE reads with MiXCR anew, one entry per CDR3 protein. The data hold around 900,000 distinct CDR3 sequences, with around 28% observed a single time. The genes are TRBV12-3 or TRBV12-4 and TRBJ2-3; D is unclear. The receptor's source is a woman older than 75 in good health. Sequenced sample: blood. The DNA of the CDR3 is TGTGCCAGCAGCCCGCAAGGAGTGGGAACAGATACGCAGTATTTT. Translating it yields CASSPQGVGTDTQYF.